Given below is one TCR beta chain in context. Antigen unknown. The data originate from a study of cytomegalovirus exposure and HLA in healthy donors. Study results and limitations: Analysis was carried out at a later point, and it linked a missense DCLRE1C variant to TCR beta V- and J-gene trimming. In a later analysis, across HLA loci, associated TCR counts were highest for DRB1, lowest for HLA-C. Excluded: some indistinguishable V segments such as TRBV6-2 and TRBV6-3.

This PCR relied on a set of 60 Vbeta primers and 13 Jbeta primers. Sequencing used immunoSEQ multiplex PCR; TCRdb keeps in-frame clones, though not all of them. The sample has 120,000 or so clones; 60% to 80% are singletons. The CDR3 is 16 amino acids. The germline gives CDR1 SEHNR, CDR2 FQNEAQ (reference sequence). V shed 5 bases and J shed 0 bases, with 14 bases lying between them. The J gene is TRBJ2-1, the V gene TRBV7-9; tentatively, D is TRBD1 (6 bases). Sequencing used PBMCs. This receptor was taken from a young man in good health and CMV-seronegative. The CDR3: CASSIPRGSSYNEQFF. CDR3 nucleotide sequence: TGTGCCAGCAGCATCCCTAGGGGGAGCTCCTACAATGAGCAGTTCTTC. The whole variable domain, remainder taken from reference TRBV7-9 and TRBJ2-1, is DTGVSQNPRHKITKRGQNVTFRCDPISEHNRLYWYRQTLGQGPEFLTYFQNEAQLEKSRLLSDRFSAERPKGSFSTLEIQRTEQGDSAMYLCASSIPRGSSYNEQFFGPGTRLTVL.